Below, one TCR beta chain is given with its context. Its antigen is undetermined. The sample comes from a study of beta chain features in type 1 diabetes. The germline V gene has CDR1 SGDLS and CDR2 YYNGEE. Trimming took off 2 bases at V and 0 bases at J, with 13 bases between the two ends. The CDR3 totals 16 residues. What was sequenced were expressed TCRB transcripts, since all of the isolated RNA had been reverse transcribed. Measured with immunoSEQ multiplex PCR; TCRdb has only the in-frame clones, and not every one. The sample consists of around 250,000 clones, around 21% of them appearing once. The study, taken as a whole, reports: Among all four CD4+ subsets, Type 1 diabetes patients had TCRB CDR3s that were moderately but significantly shorter. Relative to healthy donors, patients appeared to have naive, central memory and Treg TCRB repertoires that were more similar.

Sequenced sample: naive CD4+ T cells from blood. The clonotype was recovered from a woman aged 40-49 years with type 1 diabetes. This chain uses TRBV9 with TRBJ2-3; a possible D gene is TRBD2 (5 bases). This CDR3 reads CASSVVGDPSTDTQYF. The CDR3 DNA reads as TGTGCCAGCAGCGTGGTCGGGGATCCTAGCACAGATACGCAGTATTTT.